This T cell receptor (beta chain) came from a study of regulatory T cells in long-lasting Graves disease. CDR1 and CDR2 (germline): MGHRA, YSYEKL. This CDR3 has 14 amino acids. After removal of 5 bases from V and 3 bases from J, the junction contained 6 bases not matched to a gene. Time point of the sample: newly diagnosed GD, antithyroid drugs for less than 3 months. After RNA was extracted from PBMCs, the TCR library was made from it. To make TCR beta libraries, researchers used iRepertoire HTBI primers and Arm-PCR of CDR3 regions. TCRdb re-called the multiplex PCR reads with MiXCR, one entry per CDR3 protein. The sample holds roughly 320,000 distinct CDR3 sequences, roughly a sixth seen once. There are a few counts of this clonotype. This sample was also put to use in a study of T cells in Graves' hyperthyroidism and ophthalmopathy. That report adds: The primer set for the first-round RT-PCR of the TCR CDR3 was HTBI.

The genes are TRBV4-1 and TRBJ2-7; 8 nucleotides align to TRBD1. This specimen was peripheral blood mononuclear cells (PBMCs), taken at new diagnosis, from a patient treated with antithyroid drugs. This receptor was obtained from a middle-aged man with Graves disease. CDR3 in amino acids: CASSKTGEDYEQYF. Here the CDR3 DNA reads TGCGCCAGCAGCAAGACAGGGGAAGACTACGAGCAGTACTTC.